These 9 T cell receptor beta chains came from one sample sequenced in a study of blood T cells in healthy people across ages. Then a second PCR, running about 6 to 11 cycles, was carried out with a sample-barcoded 5' primer and a J-beta primer mix. TCRdb fed the 5' RACE reads into MiXCR, producing one record per CDR3 protein. The table includes 600,000 to 1,000,000 distinct CDR3 sequences, around a quarter detected once. In addition, the sample was reused for a study of T cells of mothers and their children.

Sequenced material: blood. The receptors were gathered from a boy younger than 18 in good health.

This clonotype was detected a few times. Relative to the germline gene, one junction end is altered; a read error may explain this. The chain links TRBV7-9 to TRBJ2-5; D possibly corresponds to TRBD2 (6 bases). CDR1 is SEHNR and CDR2 is FQNEAQ in the germline V gene (reference sequence). The CDR3 runs 13 residues. CDR3 sequence reads: CASSLAPRERGFF. The CDR3 DNA sequence: TGTGCCAGCAGCTTAGCCCCGCGGGAAAGAGGATTCTTC.

This chain joins TRBV20-1 and TRBJ1-1; the D is unclear. This CDR3 has 11 amino acids. Trimming pared 4 bases from V and 3 bases from J, leaving 6 bases between. Looked up from germline, CDR1 is DFQATT and CDR2 is SNEGSKA (reference sequence). CDR3 protein: CSAKEYTEAFF. CDR3 sequence (DNA): TGCAGTGCTAAGGAGTACACTGAAGCTTTCTTT.

V gene TRBV7-2 combines with J gene TRBJ2-7; 7 bases match TRBD2. V lost 1 base to trimming and J lost 4 bases; unmatched junction nucleotides: 10. This CDR3 contains 16 residues. Looked up from germline, CDR1 is SGHTA and CDR2 is FQGNSA. The CDR3 here is CASSLEGAGHLYEQYF. The DNA of the CDR3 is TGTGCCAGCAGCTTAGAAGGAGCGGGGCACCTGTACGAGCAGTACTTC.

Only a few counts were recorded for this clonotype. This rearrangement joins TRBV7-9 to TRBJ2-1; 9 bases match TRBD1. V shed 1 base, J shed 5 bases, and the junction held 6 bases outside the gene matches. Germline CDR1 SEHNR, CDR2 FQNEAQ (reference sequence). The CDR3 consists of 16 residues. In DNA, the CDR3 is TGTGCCAGCAGCTTAGACCCCGGGACAGGGAACAATGAGCAGTTCTTC. This gives the protein CASSLDPGTGNNEQFF.

The rearrangement joins TRBV7-9 to TRBJ1-4, with a tentative D call TRBD1 (6 bases). The V end lost 1 base, the J end lost 5 bases, and 11 bases lay between the germline ends. CDR3 size: 15 residues. Per germline, CDR1 SEHNR and CDR2 FQNEAQ (reference sequence). The chain's CDR3 is CASSLDGGRNEKLFF. The CDR3 DNA reads as TGTGCCAGCAGCTTAGATGGGGGCAGGAATGAAAAACTGTTTTTT.

V usage is TRBV27 and J usage is TRBJ1-6; 7 nucleotides agree with TRBD1. CDR3 length equals 16 residues. J was trimmed by 0 bases and V by 5 bases; bases with no gene match: 4. Per germline, CDR1 MNHEY and CDR2 SMNVEV (reference sequence). The chain's CDR3 is CASSPTGSSYNSPLHF. The CDR3 nucleotides are TGTGCCAGCAGTCCGACAGGGAGCTCCTATAATTCACCCCTCCACTTT.

The rearrangement uses TRBV29-1 and TRBJ2-3; D gene uncertain. The V end lost 8 bases, the J end lost 8 bases, and 23 bases lay between the germline ends. The length of the CDR3 is 14 residues. Germline V CDR1 and CDR2: SQVTM, ANQGSEA. CDR3 bases: TGCAGCACTGGGCCGGTGGGGAAAGGTGTTACGCAGTATTTT. Residues: CSTGPVGKGVTQYF.

This clonotype was recorded a few times. The J gene is TRBJ1-3, the V gene TRBV10-3; D remains unclear. V shed 3 bases and J shed 0 bases, with 9 bases lying between them. Germline CDR1 is ENHRY and CDR2 is SYGVKD. CDR3 length: 15 amino acids. The chain's CDR3 is CAISEPDFSGNTIYF. CDR3 nucleotide sequence: TGTGCCATCAGTGAACCGGACTTCTCTGGAAACACCATATATTTT.

This clonotype was seen a few times. This chain links TRBV18 with TRBJ2-5; D may be TRBD1 (6 bases). CDR3 length equals 14 residues. From germline, CDR1 is KGHSH and CDR2 LQKENI. V lost 5 bases and J 2 bases, leaving 12 bases between the germline ends. The CDR3 coding sequence is TGTGCCAGCTCAGACCAGCAGGGGCAAGAGACCCAGTACTTC. Translation: CASSDQQGQETQYF.